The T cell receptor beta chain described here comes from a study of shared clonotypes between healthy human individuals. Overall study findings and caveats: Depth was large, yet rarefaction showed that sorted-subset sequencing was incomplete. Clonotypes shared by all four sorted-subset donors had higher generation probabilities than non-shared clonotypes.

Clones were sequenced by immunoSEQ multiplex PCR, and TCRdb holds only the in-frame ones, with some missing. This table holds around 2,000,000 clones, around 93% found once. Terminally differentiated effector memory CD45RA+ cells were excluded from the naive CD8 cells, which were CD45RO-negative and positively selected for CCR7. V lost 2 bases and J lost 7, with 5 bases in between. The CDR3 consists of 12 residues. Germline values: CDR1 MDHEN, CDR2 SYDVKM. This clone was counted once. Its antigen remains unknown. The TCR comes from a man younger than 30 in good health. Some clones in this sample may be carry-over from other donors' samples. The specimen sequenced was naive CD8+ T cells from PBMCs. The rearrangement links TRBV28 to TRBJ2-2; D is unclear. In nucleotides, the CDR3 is TGTGCCAGCAGTTTACCCCGCGGGGAGCTGTTTTTT. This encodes CASSLPRGELFF.